This record concerns one T cell receptor (beta chain) sequence. Losses at the gene ends were 1 base for V and 2 bases for J; bases not matched to a gene: 15. Germline V gene sequence: CDR1 LGHNA, CDR2 YSLEER. The CDR3 has 21 residues. Data came from immunoSEQ multiplex PCR; TCRdb stores just in-frame clones and leaves some out. Here the sample spans almost 550,000 clones, around 82% being singletons. The sample is drawn from a study of shared T cell receptors in the human thymus. In addition, the sample was reused for a study of human thymus T cells. In that study: Immunologically healthy infants in Finland undergoing congenital heart defect surgery were the donors. Thymus pieces cut out during corrective heart surgery were the tissue that was used. Thymic as well as blood repertoires seemed to favor certain V and J genes unevenly. Related reports documented highly overlapping thymic repertoires among unrelated individuals.

The sample comprised thymocytes. The V and J genes are TRBV4-3 and TRBJ2-2; 11 bases agree with TRBD2. This TCR came from a boy less than two years old with a congenital heart defect. The CDR3 spells CASSQAGLSGRAVINTGELFF. The CDR3, as DNA: TGCGCCAGCAGCCAAGCTGGACTTAGCGGGAGGGCGGTGATTAACACCGGGGAGCTGTTTTTT.